This T cell receptor (beta chain) is from a study of T cell responses to AZD1222 COVID-19 vaccine (dated by TCRdb to about 2021). Background for the entire study: TCR sequencing covered fewer than 250 trial participants: nearly 210 given two doses of AZD1222 and 26 given two doses of MenACWY control vaccine. Trial participants were enrolled by age into subgroups of 18-55, 56-69 and 70-plus years, and roughly 150, 30 and 60 TCR-sequenced participants, respectively, were included in these subgroups. Overall study outcomes, separate from this receptor: A significant rise in spike-specific TCR breadth and depth was observed after two AZD1222 doses relative to day 0 and relative to MenACWY recipients. Because no samples from the day 14 peak response were available, repertoires could be characterized only after the peak T cell response. The vaccine-associated CD4 TCRs covered the entire spike protein, and the dominant responses fell in regions 160-218 and 743-854. Reportedly, almost half of the unique spike-specific TCRs recognized epitopes lying outside the regions that are mutated in the B.1.351 and B.1.1.7 variants. Most participants were white British and females outnumbered males, and the authors suggested that clonal diversity may have been underestimated. In the small 56-69-year group, the increase in depth fell short of significance, most likely because of low power. Conclusions about previously exposed vaccinees are limited because only six or seven AZD1222 recipients were SARS-CoV-2 seropositive at baseline.

This clone came up a few times. No cognate antigen has been identified for it. Per-base qualities were not stored, and no clone one base away is much larger. The CDR3 regions of human TCRbeta chains were subjected to immunosequencing. The authors' analysis ran thus. TCRs in the repertoires were matched against a reference library of SARS-CoV-2-specific TCRs that had been generated with the MIRA antigen-specificity platform. Breadth was defined as the fraction of unique TCRs that were SARS-CoV-2-associated, and depth was defined as the fraction of total T cells that were SARS-CoV-2-associated. Using the MIRA data, each spike-specific TCR was mapped to the spike region that the TCR reacts to and placed in a CD4 or CD8 class. Log10-transformed breadth and depth values were compared by one-way ANOVA with Sidak's multiple comparisons tests. The source is immuneACCESS, and TCRdb retained only in-frame sequences with V and J called. Part of the clones is not carried over; for the studies checked, unresolved V genes explain less than half of this, and the remainder is unexplained. The V and J calls and clone size were taken over from that table, and D and trimming were inferred from the DNA. Within this sample are about 77,000 clones, with approximately 92% of them counted one time only. The ten largest make up roughly 4.8% of the sample.

This specimen's time point label, per the study, means: about 28 days (+/-7) after the second vaccine dose. Because spike-specific TCR depth and breadth did not differ between the two schedules, AZD1222 recipients who got a second dose at roughly 4 weeks were pooled with those who got a second dose at roughly 12 weeks. Vaccinee samples came from UK trials COV001 and COV002, including a single-blind randomized controlled phase 2/3 trial of AZD1222 (ChAdOx1 nCoV-19) in healthy adults. For TCRbeta chain sequencing, PBMC samples from trial participants were taken at day 0 and at day 28 after the second dose. CDR1 and CDR2 are drawn from the germline V gene: SNHLY, FYNNEI. V was cut back by 6 bases and J by 0 bases, leaving a gap of 12 bases between them. The CDR3 numbers 15 residues from cysteine through phenylalanine. Only the CDR3 part of the read is kept: 45 bases, read in frame from the first base.

This specimen consisted of peripheral blood, obtained 28 days after the second AZD1222 dose. The receptor comes from an adult who received the AZD1222 COVID-19 vaccine. Recombination joined TRBV2 with TRBJ1-5; perhaps TRBD1 is the D gene, with 5 bases matching. The DNA sequence reads TGTGCCAGCAGGGCGGGACCGAGTAGCAATCAGCCCCAGCATTTT. Its translation reads: CASRAGPSSNQPQHF.